The clone carrying this T cell receptor beta chain was observed many times. The data are from a study of T-cell reconstitution after alpha-beta-depleted transplantation in children. V dropped 5 bases and J dropped 5; count of bases not matched to a gene: 10. The germline V gene has CDR1 SGHTA and CDR2 FQGNSA. This CDR3 is 16 amino acids long. Preparation of the TCRbeta library involved a method that used unique molecular identifiers. TCRdb recomputed calls from the PCR reads with MiXCR, one row per CDR3 protein. The sample shows 500,000 or so distinct CDR3 sequences, about 30% of them seen only once. The sample was PBMCs from the stem cell graft donor, taken from the stem cell graft. The chain is built from TRBV7-2 and TRBJ1-5; 9 bases line up with TRBD1. This clonotype was obtained from a human donor who donated a stem cell graft to a child with aplastic anemia. Written as DNA, the CDR3 is TGTGCCAGCAGCCCCCCCGGGGGGACAGGGTATCAGCCCCAGCATTTT. It encodes CASSPPGGTGYQPQHF.